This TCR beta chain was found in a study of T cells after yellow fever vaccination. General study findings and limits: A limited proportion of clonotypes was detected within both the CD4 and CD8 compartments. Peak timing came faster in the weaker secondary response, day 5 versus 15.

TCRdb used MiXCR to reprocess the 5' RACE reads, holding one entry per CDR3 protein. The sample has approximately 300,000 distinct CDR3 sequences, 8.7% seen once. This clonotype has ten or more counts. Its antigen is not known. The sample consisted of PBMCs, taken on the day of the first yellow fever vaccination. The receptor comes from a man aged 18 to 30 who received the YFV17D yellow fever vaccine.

This CDR3 is CASRPKTGTYEQYF. For the CDR3, the DNA is TGTGCCAGCAGACCTAAGACAGGGACCTACGAGCAGTACTTC. The V and J genes are TRBV12-3 or TRBV12-4 and TRBJ2-7; 7 bases line up with TRBD1. V lost 6 bases to trimming and J lost 2 bases; unmatched junction nucleotides: 7. This CDR3 is 14 amino acids long.